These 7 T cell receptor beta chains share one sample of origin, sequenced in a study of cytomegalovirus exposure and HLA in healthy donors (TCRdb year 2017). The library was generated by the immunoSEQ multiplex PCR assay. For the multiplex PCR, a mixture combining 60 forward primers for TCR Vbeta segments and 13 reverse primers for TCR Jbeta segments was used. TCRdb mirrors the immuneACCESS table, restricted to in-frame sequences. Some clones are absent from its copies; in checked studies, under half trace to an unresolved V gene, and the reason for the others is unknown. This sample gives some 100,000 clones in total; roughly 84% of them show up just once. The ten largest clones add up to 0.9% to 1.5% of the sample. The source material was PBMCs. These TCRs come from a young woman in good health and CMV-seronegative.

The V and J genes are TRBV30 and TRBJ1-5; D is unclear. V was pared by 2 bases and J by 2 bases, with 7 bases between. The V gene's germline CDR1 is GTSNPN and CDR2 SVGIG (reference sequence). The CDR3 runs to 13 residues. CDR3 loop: CAWSSGRNQPQHF. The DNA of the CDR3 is TGTGCCTGGAGTAGCGGCCGCAATCAGCCCCAGCATTTT.

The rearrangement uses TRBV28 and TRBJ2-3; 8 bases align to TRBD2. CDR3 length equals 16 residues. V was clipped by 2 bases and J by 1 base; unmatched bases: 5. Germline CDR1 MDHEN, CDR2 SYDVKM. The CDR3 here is CASSLRRAGGTDTQYF. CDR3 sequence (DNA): TGTGCCAGCAGTTTACGGCGAGCGGGGGGCACAGATACGCAGTATTTT.

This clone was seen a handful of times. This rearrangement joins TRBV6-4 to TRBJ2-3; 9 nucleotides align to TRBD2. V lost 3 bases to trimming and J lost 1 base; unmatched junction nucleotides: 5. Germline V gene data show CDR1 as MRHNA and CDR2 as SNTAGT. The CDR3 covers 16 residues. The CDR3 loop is CASSESIAGGTDTQYF. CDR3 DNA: TGTGCCAGCAGTGAATCTATAGCGGGGGGCACAGATACGCAGTATTTT.

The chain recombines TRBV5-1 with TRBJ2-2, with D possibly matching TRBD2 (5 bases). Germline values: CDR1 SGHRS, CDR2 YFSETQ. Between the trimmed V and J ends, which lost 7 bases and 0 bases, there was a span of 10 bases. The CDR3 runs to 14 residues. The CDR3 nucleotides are TGCGCCAGCGCAAAGGGAGCGAACACCGGGGAGCTGTTTTTT. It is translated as CASAKGANTGELFF. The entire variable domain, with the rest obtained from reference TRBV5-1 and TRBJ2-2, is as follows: KAGVTQTPRYLIKTRGQQVTLSCSPISGHRSVSWYQQTPGQGLQFLFEYFSETQRNKGNFPGRFSGRQFSNSRSEMNVSTLELGDSALYLCASAKGANTGELFFGEGSRLTVL.

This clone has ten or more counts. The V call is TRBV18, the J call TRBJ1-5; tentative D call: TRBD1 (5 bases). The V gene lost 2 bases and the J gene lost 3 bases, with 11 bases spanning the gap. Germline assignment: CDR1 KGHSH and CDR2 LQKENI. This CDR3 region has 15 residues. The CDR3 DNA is TGTGCCAGCTCACCATCCCAGGGAATCAATCAGCCCCAGCATTTT. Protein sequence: CASSPSQGINQPQHF.

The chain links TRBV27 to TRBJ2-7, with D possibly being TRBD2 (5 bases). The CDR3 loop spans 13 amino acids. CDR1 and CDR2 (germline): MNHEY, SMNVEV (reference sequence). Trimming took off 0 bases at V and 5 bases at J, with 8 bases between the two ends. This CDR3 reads CASSLSRAHEQYF. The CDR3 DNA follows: TGTGCCAGCAGTTTATCGAGGGCTCACGAGCAGTACTTC.

The CDR3 DNA is TGTGCCAGTAGTGTCCGACTAGCGGGAGCGGAGACCCAGTACTTC. The encoded protein is CASSVRLAGAETQYF. The chain combines TRBV19 with TRBJ2-5, with 12 bases identical to TRBD2. V dropped 5 bases and J dropped 5; count of bases not matched to a gene: 6. The germline V gene encodes CDR1 LNHDA and CDR2 SQIVND (reference sequence). This CDR3 comprises 15 residues.